The 25 T cell receptor beta chains presented below share a single source sample, sequenced in a study of blood T cell repertoires in COVID-19. The data were produced by immunoSEQ multiplex PCR, yet TCRdb's version contains in-frame clones alone and is incomplete. The profile covers around 110,000 clones, with more than 70% appearing a single time and roughly 4.6% taken by the ten largest. The sequenced sample consisted of peripheral blood. The receptors derive from a human donor in a cohort sampled during active COVID-19.

This rearrangement joins TRBV27 to TRBJ1-1, with a possible D match to TRBD1 (6 bases). The V end lost 2 bases, the J end lost 4 bases, and 11 bases lay between the germline ends. CDR1 is MNHEY, CDR2 SMNVEV, per germline (reference sequence). CDR3 length: 14 residues. Written as DNA, the CDR3 is TGTGCCAGCAGTTTAGTTGCAGGGGCCACTGAAGCTTTCTTT. This sequence encodes CASSLVAGATEAFF.

The chain recombines TRBV4-3 with TRBJ2-7; a possible D gene is TRBD1 (8 bases). Trimming removed 5 bases at V and 2 bases at J, with 13 bases between. Germline CDR1 is LGHNA and CDR2 is YSLEER. The CDR3 is 14 residues long. CDR3: CASSSGTGPYEQYF. Written as DNA, the CDR3 is TGCGCCAGCAGCAGCGGGACAGGTCCCTACGAGCAGTACTTC.

This clone was seen only a few times. V usage is TRBV5-1 and J usage is TRBJ1-6; D may be TRBD1 (6 bases). The germline V gene has CDR1 SGHRS and CDR2 YFSETQ. The CDR3 consists of 14 residues. Trimming pared 5 bases from V and 6 bases from J, leaving 12 bases between. The CDR3 nucleotides read TGCGCCAGCAGTCTCGGACAGACTAATTCACCCCTCCACTTT. As protein: CASSLGQTNSPLHF.

V gene TRBV5-1 combines with J gene TRBJ2-1; 12 bases match TRBD2. V was pared by 0 bases and J by 6 bases, with 10 bases of the junction left unmatched. There are 18 residues in the CDR3. Germline assignment: CDR1 SGHRS and CDR2 YFSETQ. This CDR3 is CASSLGSLAGGPLNEQFF. DNA of the CDR3: TGCGCCAGCAGCTTGGGGAGTCTAGCGGGAGGGCCCCTCAATGAGCAGTTCTTC.

V usage is TRBV9 and J usage is TRBJ1-6, with TRBD1 identical over 7 bases. V lost 1 base and J lost 6; bases outside the gene matches: 7. Per the germline V gene, CDR1 is SGDLS and CDR2 is YYNGEE. The CDR3 runs 16 residues. CDR3 in DNA: TGTGCCAGCAGCGTAACGGACAGGTCTTTTAATTCACCCCTCCACTTT. Encoded protein: CASSVTDRSFNSPLHF.

The chain combines TRBV7-8 with TRBJ2-4, with 7 bases matching TRBD1. This CDR3 comprises 15 residues. Trimming took 2 bases from V and 4 from J; bases not matched to a gene: 5. Germline V gene lookup returns CDR1 SGHVS and CDR2 FQNEAQ. This CDR3 reads CASSLSPGQKNIQYF. DNA of the CDR3: TGTGCCAGCAGCTTATCGCCGGGACAGAAAAACATTCAGTACTTC.

This chain joins TRBV6-2 or TRBV6-3 and TRBJ2-3; 9 positions agree with TRBD1. With V trimmed by 2 bases and J by 4 bases, 4 bases remained unmatched. The CDR3 loop spans 15 amino acids. Per the germline V gene, CDR1 is MNHEY and CDR2 is SVGEGT. In DNA form, the CDR3 reads TGTGCCAGCAGTTACGGGACAGGGAATCCAGATACGCAGTATTTT. It specifies CASSYGTGNPDTQYF.

V is TRBV19 and J is TRBJ2-3; TRBD1 is a possible D gene (6 bases). Germline V lookup: CDR1 LNHDA, CDR2 SQIVND (reference sequence). The CDR3 runs to 15 residues. The V and J ends lost 4 bases and 0 bases respectively, with 11 bases between them. The CDR3 reads CASSNQDSSTDTQYF. CDR3 DNA: TGTGCCAGTAGTAATCAGGACAGCAGCACAGATACGCAGTATTTT.

As concerns this clone: An end of the junction differs from the germline gene, which may be a read error. J is TRBJ1-6 and V is TRBV10-3; 8 nucleotides agree with TRBD1. This CDR3 has 14 amino acids. Per the germline V gene, CDR1 is ENHRY and CDR2 is SYGVKD. The CDR3 region is CAVREDRGSSPLHF. The CDR3, as DNA: TGTGCCGTCAGAGAAGACAGGGGAAGCTCACCCCTCCACTTT.

The genes are TRBV10-3 and TRBJ1-2; D remains ambiguous. This CDR3 has 13 residues. The V end lost 0 bases, the J end lost 4 bases, and 6 bases lay between the germline ends. The germline CDR1 and CDR2 sequences are ENHRY and SYGVKD. CDR3 sequence: CAISESASYGYTF. CDR3 DNA sequence: TGTGCCATCAGTGAGTCGGCCAGCTATGGCTACACCTTC.

The V and J genes are TRBV6-5 and TRBJ2-7, with TRBD1 matching 9 bases. Trimming at V came to 6 bases and at J to 6 bases, leaving 3 bases not matched to a gene. Per germline, CDR1 MNHEY and CDR2 SVGAGI. This CDR3 spans 12 amino acids. CDR3 bases: TGTGCCAGCAGGGGGGACAGGGCCGAGCAGTACGTC. This codes for CASRGDRAEQYV.

The rearrangement links TRBV28 to TRBJ1-2; 7 bases map to TRBD1. In germline, CDR1 is MDHEN, CDR2 SYDVKM. After removal of 7 bases from V and 7 bases from J, the junction contained 18 bases not matched to a gene. The CDR3 spans 16 residues. The CDR3 region is CASTSPGSRQGGGYTF. CDR3 DNA: TGTGCCAGCACCTCGCCCGGGTCCCGACAGGGCGGTGGCTACACCTTC.

This clone appeared a single time. J is TRBJ1-5 and V is TRBV6-2 or TRBV6-3; a possible D gene is TRBD1 (5 bases). Germline values: CDR1 MNHEY, CDR2 SVGEGT. V was cut by 5 bases and J by 6 bases, with 17 bases left in between. The CDR3 has 15 amino acids. The CDR3 spells CASSRERGSGQPQHF. The CDR3 DNA reads TGTGCCAGCAGTCGAGAAAGGGGTTCGGGTCAGCCCCAGCATTTT.

This chain joins TRBV5-1 and TRBJ2-3; D is unclear. CDR3 length: 12 amino acids. Germline assignment: CDR1 SGHRS and CDR2 YFSETQ. The V and J ends lost 5 bases and 1 base respectively, with 5 bases between them. The CDR3 bases are TGCGCCAGCAGTAGTGGCACAGATACGCAGTATTTT. Protein product: CASSSGTDTQYF. The full variable domain, rest sourced from reference TRBV5-1 and TRBJ2-3, is KAGVTQTPRYLIKTRGQQVTLSCSPISGHRSVSWYQQTPGQGLQFLFEYFSETQRNKGNFPGRFSGRQFSNSRSEMNVSTLELGDSALYLCASSSGTDTQYFGPGTRLTVL.

V gene TRBV6-5 combines with J gene TRBJ1-1, with TRBD1 identical over 10 bases. CDR3 length: 13 amino acids. V shed 6 bases, J shed 5 bases, and the junction held 3 bases outside the gene matches. CDR1 and CDR2 (germline): MNHEY, SVGAGI. This chain's CDR3 is CASRGTGETEAFF. The DNA of the CDR3 is TGTGCCAGCAGAGGGACAGGGGAAACTGAAGCTTTCTTT.

The genes are TRBV28 and TRBJ2-1, with D unclear. The CDR3 sequence is 13 residues long. CDR1 and CDR2 (germline): MDHEN, SYDVKM. The germline V and J ends were trimmed by 3 bases and 8 bases, with 11 bases remaining between them. For the CDR3, the DNA is TGTGCCAGCAGTTTTTGGCCTGTGGATGAGCAGTTCTTC. Translated: CASSFWPVDEQFF.

The chain is built from TRBV28 and TRBJ2-1; D may be TRBD1 (5 bases). Germline assignment: CDR1 MDHEN and CDR2 SYDVKM. The CDR3 runs 14 residues. V gave up 5 bases and J gave up 0 bases, with 8 bases separating them. For the CDR3, the DNA is TGTGCCAGCAGTGCCCAGGGCTCCTACAATGAGCAGTTCTTC. Encoded protein: CASSAQGSYNEQFF.

This clone appeared once. In nucleotides, the CDR3 is TGTGCCAGTAGTATAGCACCGGGACAGGGGGCGAGGACTGAAGCTTTCTTT. Protein: CASSIAPGQGARTEAFF. V and J are TRBV19 and TRBJ1-1; 12 bases align to TRBD1. V was clipped by 1 base and J by 5 bases; unmatched bases: 8. Germline V gives CDR1 LNHDA, CDR2 SQIVND (reference sequence). The length of the CDR3 is 17 residues.

The V gene is TRBV6-5, the J gene TRBJ2-2; 11 positions agree with TRBD1. The germline V gene encodes CDR1 MNHEY and CDR2 SVGAGI. This CDR3 region has 15 residues. Losses at the gene ends were 4 bases for V and 7 bases for J; bases not matched to a gene: 5. The CDR3 sequence is CASSWTGGAGGELFF. The DNA of the CDR3 is TGTGCCAGCAGTTGGACAGGGGGCGCGGGCGGGGAGCTGTTTTTT.

The count of this clone is one. V is TRBV2 and J is TRBJ2-2; 13 nucleotides line up with TRBD2. CDR1 is SNHLY and CDR2 is FYNNEI in the germline V gene. The CDR3 is made up of 16 amino acids. Germline trimming cut 11 bases from V and 0 bases from J; bases unmatched to any gene: 6. CDR3: CAGGGLAGSNTGELFF. DNA of the CDR3: TGTGCCGGGGGGGGACTAGCGGGATCGAACACCGGGGAGCTGTTTTTT.

Comment on this clone: Other DNA sequences in this sample translate to the same CDR3. The chain recombines TRBV24-1 with TRBJ1-1, with D unclear. The ends were cut back, 6 bases at V and 1 base at J, with 11 bases in the middle. Looked up from germline, CDR1 is KGHDR and CDR2 is SFDVKD. This CDR3 has 14 residues. Here the CDR3 DNA reads TGTGCCACCAGTCGGGGTACGGGGAACACTGAAGCTTTCTTT. Amino acid sequence: CATSRGTGNTEAFF.

This chain connects TRBV5-1 to TRBJ1-1; the match to TRBD1 covers 8 bases. There are 15 residues in the CDR3. Germline V lookup: CDR1 SGHRS, CDR2 YFSETQ. The ends lost 7 bases at V and 1 base at J; junction bases unmatched: 9. CDR3 protein: CASGSIGQGNTEAFF. CDR3 coding DNA: TGCGCCAGCGGATCCATTGGACAGGGGAACACTGAAGCTTTCTTT.

CDR3 DNA: TGTGCCATCAGCGCGGTGCAGGGTCTGAATACGCAGTATTTT. Encoded protein: CAISAVQGLNTQYF. The V and J genes are TRBV10-3 and TRBJ2-3; D is perhaps TRBD1 (5 bases). There are 14 residues in the CDR3. Trimming removed 6 bases at V and 7 bases at J, with 17 bases between. The germline V gene encodes CDR1 ENHRY and CDR2 SYGVKD.

The rearrangement uses TRBV30 and TRBJ1-2; 11 nucleotides agree with TRBD1. This CDR3 contains 14 residues. Germline V gene sequence: CDR1 GTSNPN, CDR2 SVGIG (reference sequence). The ends lost 3 bases at V and 7 bases at J; junction bases unmatched: 7. This chain's CDR3 is CAWSRDRGKRGYTF. CDR3 DNA: TGTGCCTGGAGCCGGGACAGGGGGAAACGTGGCTACACCTTC.

V usage is TRBV6-2 or TRBV6-3 and J usage is TRBJ2-2; 7 bases agree with TRBD1. The germline gives CDR1 MNHEY, CDR2 SVGEGT. V was pared by 7 bases and J by 1 base, with 9 bases of the junction left unmatched. The CDR3 length is 16 residues. For the CDR3, the DNA is TGTGCCAGCACCCCGCCGGGACAGATGAACACCGGGGAGCTGTTTTTT. As protein: CASTPPGQMNTGELFF.